This T cell receptor (beta chain) was captured in a study of early T cells in non-severe SARS-CoV-2 infection. The CDR3 length is 15 residues. The trim removed 6 bases at V and 0 bases at J, leaving 5 bases unmatched. Individual cDNA molecules were tagged with unique molecular identifiers. TCRdb re-analysed the 5' RACE reads in MiXCR, keeping a single row per CDR3 protein. Of tens of thousands of distinct CDR3 sequences listed, under 15% are singletons. The sequenced material came from whole blood. The sequence was collected from an adult who was a healthcare worker with PCR-confirmed SARS-CoV-2 infection or an uninfected control (not recorded which). J is TRBJ2-3 and V is TRBV12-3 or TRBV12-4; 8 bases are shared with TRBD1. Here the CDR3 DNA reads TGTGCCAGCAGAACGACAGGGGCGAGCACAGATACGCAGTATTTT. Protein sequence: CASRTTGASTDTQYF.